A selection of T cell receptor beta chains follows, all from one sample in a study of cytomegalovirus exposure and HLA in healthy donors. The repertoire was sequenced with immunoSEQ multiplex PCR; TCRdb's copy has only in-frame clones and lacks some. The table records about 150,000 clones, 75% to 80% of them present only once. Sequenced: PBMCs. The receptors were sampled from a woman in her 30s in good health and CMV-seronegative. Each CDR3 is given with its conserved first and last residue. Each record gives: D gene, clone size, V gene, J gene, CDR3 DNA, CDR3 protein. A D gene is named only where the DNA matches it firmly. Clone size is shown for a subset of rows, as once, few, many or a class of expanded clone.

d_call: NA; clone_size: NA; v_call: TRBV7-9; j_call: TRBJ1-2; cdr3_nt: TGTGCCAGCGTTCGCAGGGGAGCTAACTATGGCTACACCTTC; cdr3_aa: CASVRRGANYGYTF
d_call: TRBD2; clone_size: NA; v_call: TRBV6-5; j_call: TRBJ2-3; cdr3_nt: TGTGCCAGCCGGTTACTAGCGGCGGCCACAGATACGCAGTATTTT; cdr3_aa: CASRLLAAATDTQYF
d_call: TRBD1; clone_size: NA; v_call: TRBV25-1; j_call: TRBJ1-2; cdr3_nt: TGTGCCAGCAGCACCGGGACAGGGAGCTATGGCTACACCTTC; cdr3_aa: CASSTGTGSYGYTF
d_call: NA; clone_size: NA; v_call: TRBV6-4; j_call: TRBJ2-3; cdr3_nt: TGTGCCAGCAGTGAAACTTGGAGCACAGATACGCAGTATTTT; cdr3_aa: CASSETWSTDTQYF
d_call: TRBD2; clone_size: NA; v_call: TRBV7-6; j_call: TRBJ2-5; cdr3_nt: TGTACCAGCAGCTTAATGAGCCGGGGGGGCGGTGAGACCCAGTACTTC; cdr3_aa: CTSSLMSRGGGETQYF
d_call: NA; clone_size: NA; v_call: TRBV29-1; j_call: TRBJ2-4; cdr3_nt: TGCAGCGTTGAGCCCGGGGGCAAAAACATTCAGTACTTC; cdr3_aa: CSVEPGGKNIQYF
d_call: TRBD1; clone_size: NA; v_call: TRBV7-2; j_call: TRBJ1-1; cdr3_nt: TGTGCCAGCAGCCCGCCACAGGGGGCGACTGAAGCTTTCTTT; cdr3_aa: CASSPPQGATEAFF
d_call: TRBD1; clone_size: NA; v_call: TRBV6-5; j_call: TRBJ2-5; cdr3_nt: TGTGCCAGCAGTTATGAGGGGGCGAGGGGAGAGACCCAGTACTTC; cdr3_aa: CASSYEGARGETQYF
d_call: TRBD1; clone_size: NA; v_call: TRBV15; j_call: TRBJ2-1; cdr3_nt: TGTGCCACCAGCAGATCGGACAGGGGAGGCGATCTCAATGAGCAGTTCTTC; cdr3_aa: CATSRSDRGGDLNEQFF
d_call: NA; clone_size: few; v_call: TRBV4-1; j_call: TRBJ1-1; cdr3_nt: TGCGCCAGCAGCGGCCGGGGGGGGCGGGTGAACACTGAAGCTTTCTTT; cdr3_aa: CASSGRGGRVNTEAFF
d_call: NA; clone_size: once; v_call: TRBV7-2; j_call: TRBJ1-2; cdr3_nt: TGTGCCTGGCGGCAGGGTCAATATGGCTACACCTTC; cdr3_aa: CAWRQGQYGYTF
d_call: TRBD1; clone_size: once; v_call: TRBV30; j_call: TRBJ1-1; cdr3_nt: TGTGCCTGGGGACAGGGGCTGACTGAAGCTTTCTTT; cdr3_aa: CAWGQGLTEAFF
d_call: NA; clone_size: NA; v_call: TRBV6-1; j_call: TRBJ1-5; cdr3_nt: TGTGCCAGCAGTGATGCCCGGAGGGGAAAGGGCAATCAGCCCCAGCATTTT; cdr3_aa: CASSDARRGKGNQPQHF
d_call: TRBD1; clone_size: NA; v_call: TRBV29-1; j_call: TRBJ1-1; cdr3_nt: TGCAGCGGATCTCACAGGGGGCAGGGAGCTTTCTTT; cdr3_aa: CSGSHRGQGAFF